The 32 T cell receptor beta chains reported below all come from one sample, sequenced in a study of blood T cell repertoires in COVID-19. Method: immunoSEQ multiplex PCR; TCRdb's copy keeps in-frame clones and lacks some. The sample contains 150,000 to 200,000 clones, nearly 90% of which appear only once. Sequenced: peripheral blood. The receptors derive from a man between 18 and 35 years old who had recovered from COVID-19.

The V and J genes are TRBV5-5 and TRBJ2-7, with TRBD2 matching 7 bases. CDR1 is SGHKS and CDR2 is YYEKEE in the germline V gene (reference sequence). The CDR3 consists of 15 residues. The trim removed 2 bases at V and 1 base at J, leaving 6 bases unmatched. The CDR3 protein is CASSFVGGWSYEQYF. DNA of the CDR3: TGTGCCAGCAGCTTCGTGGGGGGGTGGTCCTACGAGCAGTACTTC.

The V and J genes are TRBV30 and TRBJ2-7; D possibly corresponds to TRBD2 (6 bases). Germline V gives CDR1 GTSNPN, CDR2 SVGIG (reference sequence). Deletions cut 3 bases from V and 3 bases from J, with 18 bases between. The CDR3 consists of 15 residues. CDR3 protein: CAWRDQLEGRYEQYF. The CDR3 bases are TGTGCCTGGAGAGACCAGCTGGAGGGACGCTACGAGCAGTACTTC.

This clone occurred once. This chain connects TRBV10-3 to TRBJ2-3, with 7 bases matching TRBD1. The CDR3 is 16 amino acids. With 0 bases clipped from V and 2 bases from J, the junction kept 5 bases outside the gene matches. Germline V gene lookup returns CDR1 ENHRY and CDR2 SYGVKD. Here the CDR3 DNA reads TGTGCCATCAGTGAGTCCGAGGGACAGAACACAGATACGCAGTATTTT. Its protein product is CAISESEGQNTDTQYF.

The V call is TRBV7-9, the J call TRBJ2-2, with TRBD1 matching over 8 bases. The ends lost 5 bases at V and 4 bases at J; junction bases unmatched: 3. CDR3 size: 14 residues. CDR1 is SEHNR and CDR2 is FQNEAQ in the germline V gene (reference sequence). This CDR3 reads CASSPDRATGELFF. The CDR3 nucleotides read TGTGCCAGCAGCCCGGACAGGGCCACCGGGGAGCTGTTTTTT.

This chain uses TRBV5-6 with TRBJ2-2; a weak D match, TRBD2 (6 bases). CDR3 size: 16 residues. V lost 5 bases, J lost 3 bases, and 17 bases lay in between. CDR1 and CDR2 (germline): SGHDT, YYEEEE. As DNA, the CDR3 is TGTGCCAGCAGGCCGGGACTCCCCCCGGACACCGGGGAGCTGTTTTTT. This translates into CASRPGLPPDTGELFF. The full variable domain, in which reference TRBV5-6 and TRBJ2-2 provide the parts outside the CDR3, is DAGVTQSPTHLIKTRGQQVTLRCSPKSGHDTVSWYQQALGQGPQFIFQYYEEEERQRGNFPDRFSGHQFPNYSSELNVNALLLGDSALYLCASRPGLPPDTGELFFGEGSRLTVL.

V and J are TRBV28 and TRBJ1-3; 7 bases fit TRBD1. J gave up 4 bases and V 1 base, and 7 bases lay outside the gene matches. Per the germline V gene, CDR1 is MDHEN and CDR2 is SYDVKM. CDR3 length: 16 amino acids. The CDR3 nucleotides are TGTGCCAGCAGTTTATCGGACAGGACGAAAGGAAACACCATATATTTT. The encoded protein is CASSLSDRTKGNTIYF.

This rearrangement joins TRBV9 to TRBJ2-2; 11 nucleotides line up with TRBD2. The CDR3 is 15 residues long. The ends lost 5 bases at V and 3 bases at J; junction bases unmatched: 3. The germline gives CDR1 SGDLS, CDR2 YYNGEE. The CDR3 bases are TGTGCCAGCAGTCTAGCGGGAGGACACACCGGGGAGCTGTTTTTT. It specifies CASSLAGGHTGELFF. The full variable domain, its missing parts supplied by reference TRBV9 and TRBJ2-2, is DSGVTQTPKHLITATGQRVTLRCSPRSGDLSVYWYQQSLDQGLQFLIQYYNGEERAKGNILERFSAQQFPDLHSELNLSSLELGDSALYFCASSLAGGHTGELFFGEGSRLTVL.

This clone was counted once. V and J are TRBV6-5 and TRBJ2-1; 8 positions agree with TRBD1. With V trimmed by 5 bases and J by 4 bases, 7 bases remained unmatched. Germline lookup yields CDR1 MNHEY and CDR2 SVGAGI. The CDR3 length is 15 residues. The CDR3 spells CASSRQGHQYNEQFF. The CDR3 bases are TGTGCCAGCAGTCGACAGGGGCATCAGTACAATGAGCAGTTCTTC.

The V call is TRBV11-2, the J call TRBJ2-2, with 8 bases aligning to TRBD1. The V segment lost 4 bases and the J segment 0 bases; nucleotides outside the gene matches: 1. The CDR3 loop spans 15 amino acids. Per the germline V gene, CDR1 is SGHAT and CDR2 is FQNNGV. The CDR3 loop reads CASSYRGSNTGELFF. CDR3 in DNA: TGTGCCAGCAGCTACAGGGGGTCGAACACCGGGGAGCTGTTTTTT.

The chain recombines TRBV3-1 (or the pseudogene TRBV3-2) with TRBJ2-7, with TRBD1 matching over 9 bases. V shed 8 bases, J shed 7 bases, and the junction held 9 bases outside the gene matches. The V gene's germline CDR1 is LGHDT and CDR2 YNNKEL (reference sequence). The CDR3 is 13 amino acids. CDR3 coding DNA: TGTGCCAGCCGGACACAGGGGGCGCGAGAGCAGTACTTC. Translated: CASRTQGAREQYF.

This chain connects TRBV10-3 to TRBJ2-1, with 9 bases lining up with TRBD2. The junction had 7 bases not matched to a gene; V was cut back by 6 bases and J by 10 bases. There are 13 residues in the CDR3. Germline CDR1 reads ENHRY; CDR2 reads SYGVKD. The CDR3 DNA is TGTGCCATCAGGTTAGCGGGAGTTGGAGAGCAGTTCTTC. Protein sequence: CAIRLAGVGEQFF.

This sequence joins TRBV7-8 and TRBJ1-1, with D perhaps matching TRBD1 (5 bases). V dropped 3 bases and J dropped 8 bases, with 7 bases sitting between them. The CDR3 has 11 amino acids. CDR1 SGHVS and CDR2 FQNEAQ come from the germline V gene. CDR3 loop: CASSFQGEAFF. DNA for the CDR3: TGTGCCAGCAGCTTCCAGGGAGAAGCTTTCTTT.

V is TRBV2 and J is TRBJ2-1; 13 nucleotides line up with TRBD2. The ends lost 5 bases at V and 7 bases at J; junction bases unmatched: 5. Germline CDR1 and CDR2: SNHLY and FYNNEI. The CDR3 runs to 15 residues. CDR3 in DNA: TGTGCCAGCAGTCGACTAGCGGGAGGAGGGAATGAGCAGTTCTTC. Translation gives CASSRLAGGGNEQFF.

The V and J genes are TRBV6-6 and TRBJ1-4, with TRBD1 matching 9 bases. Germline V gives CDR1 MNHNY, CDR2 SVGAGI (reference sequence). The CDR3 spans 15 residues. The junction had 8 bases not matched to a gene; V was cut back by 5 bases and J by 7 bases. The CDR3 reads CASSRQGQGSEKLFF. In DNA, the CDR3 is TGTGCCAGCAGTCGACAGGGACAGGGCAGTGAAAAACTGTTTTTT.

The gene calls are TRBV6-5 and TRBJ1-3; D not resolved. V lost 6 bases and J lost 4, with 16 bases in between. Germline values: CDR1 MNHEY, CDR2 SVGAGI. The CDR3 runs to 15 residues. CDR3 in DNA: TGTGCCAGCAGCCTCTTCCCCCTTTTCGGAAACACCATATATTTT. This translates into CASSLFPLFGNTIYF.

This clone has a single count. The chain employs TRBV6-5 and TRBJ1-1; D possibly corresponds to TRBD1 (5 bases). The CDR3 covers 15 residues. Trimming left V 6 bases short and J 1 base short, with 15 bases between. CDR1 is MNHEY, CDR2 SVGAGI, per germline. Here the CDR3 reads CASRPGHSENTEAFF. CDR3 nucleotide sequence: TGTGCCAGCAGGCCAGGGCACAGCGAGAACACTGAAGCTTTCTTT.

This clone was seen a single time. The V gene is TRBV7-9, the J gene TRBJ2-7; 8 nucleotides agree with TRBD1. CDR1 is SEHNR, CDR2 FQNEAQ, per germline (reference sequence). Trimming cost V 5 bases and J 2 bases; bases outside gene matches: 2. The CDR3 length is 13 residues. This CDR3 is CASSTGGAYEQYF. In nucleotides, the CDR3 is TGTGCCAGCAGCACAGGGGGAGCCTACGAGCAGTACTTC. Full variable domain (outside the CDR3, taken from reference TRBV7-9 and TRBJ2-7): DTGVSQNPRHKITKRGQNVTFRCDPISEHNRLYWYRQTLGQGPEFLTYFQNEAQLEKSRLLSDRFSAERPKGSFSTLEIQRTEQGDSAMYLCASSTGGAYEQYFGPGTRLTVT.

The J gene is TRBJ2-7, the V gene TRBV28, with a tentative D call TRBD2 (6 bases). Germline V gene lookup returns CDR1 MDHEN and CDR2 SYDVKM. This CDR3 is 16 amino acids long. Between the trimmed V and J ends, which lost 3 bases and 0 bases, there was a span of 15 bases. CDR3 nucleotide sequence: TGTGCCAGCAGTTTCTCCCCGACCGGGGGCTCCTACGAGCAGTACTTC. This codes for CASSFSPTGGSYEQYF.

The CDR3 DNA reads as TGTGCCAGCAGTGCCCGGGGAAATGGTGAAAAACTGTTTTTT. Its translation is CASSARGNGEKLFF. V gene TRBV9 combines with J gene TRBJ1-4; D is unclear. Germline V CDR1 and CDR2: SGDLS, YYNGEE. The CDR3 is 14 residues long. V was trimmed by 5 bases and J by 7 bases, leaving 15 bases between them.

This clone came up once. The CDR3 DNA reads as TGTGCCAGCAGCCCCAGGACTAGCGGGGTTAATGAGCAGTTCTTC. As protein: CASSPRTSGVNEQFF. This rearrangement joins TRBV7-2 to TRBJ2-1, with 12 bases matching TRBD2. Losses at the gene ends were 5 bases for V and 7 bases for J; bases not matched to a gene: 6. In germline, CDR1 is SGHTA, CDR2 FQGNSA. There are 15 residues in the CDR3.

V is TRBV7-2 and J is TRBJ1-1; the match to TRBD1 covers 7 bases. V lost 4 bases, J lost 0 bases, and 5 bases stayed unmatched. The CDR3 has 15 amino acids. Germline CDR1 reads SGHTA; CDR2 reads FQGNSA. The CDR3 protein is CASSSQGGMNTEAFF. The CDR3 bases are TGTGCCAGCAGCTCTCAGGGGGGCATGAACACTGAAGCTTTCTTT.

The gene calls are TRBV18 and TRBJ2-2, with 7 bases fitting TRBD1. The length of the CDR3 is 14 residues. From germline, CDR1 is KGHSH and CDR2 LQKENI. V trimming: 3 bases; J trimming: 7 bases; junction bases outside the gene matches: 5. For the CDR3, the DNA is TGTGCCAGCTCACCGACAGGGAAAGGCGGGGAGCTGTTTTTT. It yields the protein CASSPTGKGGELFF.

The chain joins TRBV9 to TRBJ2-5; 12 positions agree with TRBD1. V lost 1 base to trimming and J lost 4 bases; unmatched junction nucleotides: 5. The germline V gene encodes CDR1 SGDLS and CDR2 YYNGEE. CDR3 length: 16 residues. The CDR3 sequence is CASSVPGQGALETQYF. The CDR3 DNA is TGTGCCAGCAGCGTACCGGGACAGGGGGCTTTAGAGACCCAGTACTTC.

The chain recombines TRBV9 with TRBJ2-6, with TRBD1 matching 7 bases. V lost 3 bases and J lost 0; bases outside the gene matches: 9. The CDR3 is made up of 18 amino acids. The germline V gene has CDR1 SGDLS and CDR2 YYNGEE. The CDR3 DNA reads TGTGCCAGCAGCGGATCTGACAGGGTCTACTCTGGGGCCAACGTCCTGACTTTC. Translated: CASSGSDRVYSGANVLTF.

CDR3 in amino acids: CASSPRQGGEQFF. Here the CDR3 DNA reads TGTGCCAGCAGCCCAAGGCAGGGAGGGGAGCAGTTCTTC. The V and J genes are TRBV7-3 and TRBJ2-1; 7 bases map to TRBD2. The CDR3 is 13 amino acids. Unmatched junction bases numbered 8, after V lost 5 bases and J lost 10 bases. Germline CDR1 SGHTA, CDR2 FQGTGA.

About this clone itself: The sample holds other DNA sequences that translate to the same CDR3. The CDR3 DNA is TGTGCCAGCAGTTACGACAGGGCGAACTATGGCTACACCTTC. It encodes CASSYDRANYGYTF. The rearrangement joins TRBV6-5 to TRBJ1-2, with 7 bases aligning to TRBD1. The CDR3 has 14 residues. Germline V gene data show CDR1 as MNHEY and CDR2 as SVGAGI. V shed 2 bases and J 2 bases; nucleotides not matched to a gene: 2.

This clone occurred a few times. This chain joins TRBV6-2 or TRBV6-3 and TRBJ1-1; no clear D. Germline CDR1 reads MNHEY; CDR2 reads SVGEGT. V lost 5 bases and J lost 4, with 14 bases in between. The CDR3 sequence is 14 residues long. In DNA, the CDR3 is TGTGCCAGCAGTCACCCAAGGGCGGGCACTGAAGCTTTCTTT. Translation gives CASSHPRAGTEAFF.

The J gene is TRBJ2-3, the V gene TRBV6-2 or TRBV6-3; 7 bases fit TRBD2. The CDR3 is 16 amino acids. V dropped 6 bases and J dropped 2; count of bases not matched to a gene: 11. The germline V gene encodes CDR1 MNHEY and CDR2 SVGEGT. The CDR3 DNA reads TGTGCCAGCAGCTGGGCCAAAGCGGGACTCACAGATACGCAGTATTTT. Its protein product is CASSWAKAGLTDTQYF.

This chain uses TRBV29-1 with TRBJ2-7, with unresolved D. V lost 4 bases and J lost 0, with 7 bases in between. There are 12 residues in the CDR3. Germline CDR1 and CDR2: SQVTM and ANQGSEA. CDR3 sequence: CSVGPSSYEQYF. The CDR3 bases are TGCAGCGTTGGGCCCTCCTCCTACGAGCAGTACTTC.

The chain employs TRBV6-5 and TRBJ1-2; tentatively, D is TRBD1 (5 bases). This CDR3 contains 11 residues. Germline CDR1 reads MNHEY; CDR2 reads SVGAGI. Trimming cost V 8 bases and J 4 bases, with 8 bases left between them. CDR3 protein: CASGGGYGYTF. CDR3 coding DNA: TGTGCCAGCGGGGGAGGCTATGGCTACACCTTC.

The chain has TRBV29-1 and TRBJ2-4; TRBD1 agrees at 10 bases. V shed 4 bases and J 5 bases; nucleotides not matched to a gene: 2. This CDR3 spans 13 amino acids. Germline V lookup: CDR1 SQVTM, CDR2 ANQGSEA. The CDR3 DNA reads as TGCAGCGTTGGGGGGACAGGGGAAAACATTCAGTACTTC. This codes for CSVGGTGENIQYF.

This clone has only one observation. V and J are TRBV19 and TRBJ2-1, with 8 bases aligning to TRBD1. The V gene's germline CDR1 is LNHDA and CDR2 SQIVND (reference sequence). V shed 2 bases, J shed 7 bases, and the junction held 16 bases outside the gene matches. This CDR3 spans 18 amino acids. In DNA form, the CDR3 reads TGTGCCAGTAGTATACTTGGACAGGGAAAATGGGCGGGGAATGAGCAGTTCTTC. This gives the protein CASSILGQGKWAGNEQFF.